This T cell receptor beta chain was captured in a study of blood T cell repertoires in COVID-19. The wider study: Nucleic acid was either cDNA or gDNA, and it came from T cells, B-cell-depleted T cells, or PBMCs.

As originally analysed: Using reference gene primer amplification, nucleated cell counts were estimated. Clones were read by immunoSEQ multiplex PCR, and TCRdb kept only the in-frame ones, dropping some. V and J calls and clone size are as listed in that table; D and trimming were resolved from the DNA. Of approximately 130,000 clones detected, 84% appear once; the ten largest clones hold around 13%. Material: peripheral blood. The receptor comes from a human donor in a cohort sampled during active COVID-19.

Written as DNA, the CDR3 is TGTGCCAGCAGCCCCCGACTAGCGGGTGCCCTCACAGATACGCAGTATTTT. It is translated as CASSPRLAGALTDTQYF. The rearrangement joins TRBV9 to TRBJ2-3; TRBD2 aligns across 10 bases. Trimming removed 4 bases from V and 2 bases from J; junction bases left unmatched: 10. Germline CDR1 and CDR2: SGDLS and YYNGEE. CDR3 length: 17 amino acids.